These 27 T cell receptor beta chains came from one sample sequenced in a study of cytomegalovirus exposure and HLA in healthy donors. PCR was performed using 60 Vbeta and 13 Jbeta primers. TCRdb's copy holds only in-frame clones and misses some; the assay was immunoSEQ multiplex PCR. The repertoire holds 90,000 or so clones, with roughly four fifths as singletons. The sequencing sample was made of PBMCs. The receptor set was obtained from a man aged 25 to 40 in good health and CMV-seropositive.

The CDR3 region is CASSSLTSGRGEQFF. The DNA for the CDR3 is TGTGCCAGCAGCTCCCTTACCAGCGGGAGGGGGGAGCAGTTCTTC. The V call is TRBV7-9, the J call TRBJ2-1; 10 positions match TRBD2. V was pared by 4 bases and J by 10 bases, with 10 bases of the junction left unmatched. The CDR3 has 15 amino acids. In germline, CDR1 is SEHNR, CDR2 FQNEAQ (reference sequence).

The genes are TRBV14 and TRBJ2-1, with 10 bases aligning to TRBD1. Losses at the gene ends were 5 bases for V and 1 base for J; bases not matched to a gene: 5. Germline V CDR1 and CDR2: SGHDN, FVKESK. This CDR3 comprises 16 residues. CDR3 sequence: CASSARDRGSYNEQFF. The CDR3 nucleotides are TGTGCCAGCAGCGCCCGGGACAGGGGATCCTACAATGAGCAGTTCTTC.

The count of this clone is one. V gene TRBV28 combines with J gene TRBJ1-5, with TRBD1 identical over 8 bases. From germline, CDR1 is MDHEN and CDR2 SYDVKM. This CDR3 comprises 19 residues. With V trimmed by 6 bases and J by 0 bases, 16 bases remained unmatched. CDR3 in DNA: TGTGCCAGCAGGCCGCAGGGGGCCGGAGAACCATATAGCAATCAGCCCCAGCATTTT. This translates into CASRPQGAGEPYSNQPQHF.

V and J are TRBV6-1 and TRBJ1-5, with D possibly being TRBD1 (5 bases). Germline V CDR1 and CDR2: MNHNS, SASEGT. V lost 2 bases, J lost 4 bases, and 15 bases lay in between. CDR3 length equals 16 residues. The CDR3 spells CASSELAGVRNQPQHF. The DNA of the CDR3 is TGTGCCAGCAGTGAACTGGCGGGGGTCCGAAATCAGCCCCAGCATTTT.

The chain employs TRBV7-9 and TRBJ2-3, with D perhaps TRBD1 (6 bases). Germline V gene sequence: CDR1 SEHNR, CDR2 FQNEAQ (reference sequence). The V end lost 1 base, the J end lost 6 bases, and 14 bases lay between the germline ends. The CDR3 extends over 15 amino acids. This CDR3 is CASSLGTVGTDTQYF. CDR3 in DNA: TGTGCCAGCAGCTTAGGGACAGTTGGTACGGATACGCAGTATTTT.

V usage is TRBV6-1 and J usage is TRBJ1-1; D is undetermined. The CDR3 is 12 amino acids. V lost 3 bases, J lost 1 base, and 3 bases lay in between. Germline CDR1 MNHNS, CDR2 SASEGT. The CDR3 bases are TGTGCCAGCAGTGATAAGAACACTGAAGCTTTCTTT. This translates into CASSDKNTEAFF.

The chain couples TRBV7-9 to TRBJ2-3; 12 positions agree with TRBD2. Trimming at V came to 4 bases and at J to 4 bases, leaving 9 bases not matched to a gene. The CDR3 has 17 amino acids. Germline CDR1 SEHNR, CDR2 FQNEAQ (reference sequence). The CDR3 DNA reads TGTGCCAGCAGCTCACGACTAGCGGGAGTACAATCAGATACGCAGTATTTT. Encoded protein: CASSSRLAGVQSDTQYF.

The chain uses TRBV6-6 and TRBJ2-4; possibly TRBD2 for D (6 bases). The CDR3 is made up of 14 amino acids. Between the trimmed V and J ends, which lost 6 bases and 9 bases, there was a span of 18 bases. Per the germline V gene, CDR1 is MNHNY and CDR2 is SVGAGI (reference sequence). The CDR3 spells CASSPRTLEGIQYF. The DNA of the CDR3 is TGTGCCAGCAGCCCTCGGACCCTGGAGGGCATTCAGTACTTC.

This clone has just one count. The J gene is TRBJ1-6, the V gene TRBV7-6; D perhaps matches TRBD1 (6 bases). This CDR3 has 14 residues. Trimming left V 5 bases short and J 6 bases short, with 11 bases between. From germline, CDR1 is SGHVS and CDR2 FNYEAQ. CDR3 amino acids: CASSLGQINSPLHF. In DNA, the CDR3 is TGTGCCAGCAGCCTTGGACAGATTAATTCACCCCTCCACTTT.

This clone was detected only a few times. The chain joins TRBV6-5 to TRBJ1-2, with D hard to call. CDR3 length: 13 amino acids. Trimming pared 10 bases from V and 12 bases from J, leaving 24 bases between. In germline, CDR1 is MNHEY, CDR2 SVGAGI. DNA of the CDR3: TGTGCCACCCTCACAGAGGGATCCCTTACTCACACCTTC. This gives the protein CATLTEGSLTHTF.

This clone was detected only a few times. The chain is built from TRBV19 and TRBJ2-1; 10 bases are shared with TRBD2. The CDR3 is 12 amino acids. J lost 10 bases, V lost 3 bases, and 0 bases had no gene match. Germline V gives CDR1 LNHDA, CDR2 SQIVND (reference sequence). This CDR3 is CASSISGREQFF. The CDR3 DNA reads TGTGCCAGTAGTATTAGCGGGAGGGAGCAGTTCTTC. Supplemented by reference TRBV19 and TRBJ2-1, the full variable domain reads DGGITQSPKYLFRKEGQNVTLSCEQNLNHDAMYWYRQDPGQGLRLIYYSQIVNDFQKGDIAEGYSVSREKKESFPLTVTSAQKNPTAFYLCASSISGREQFFGPGTRLTVL.

The chain is built from TRBV7-8 and TRBJ1-1; the match to TRBD1 covers 8 bases. This CDR3 is built from 15 residues. The V gene's germline CDR1 is SGHVS and CDR2 FQNEAQ. Trimming cost V 2 bases and J 5 bases; bases outside gene matches: 7. The CDR3 sequence: CASSLTRDRWTEAFF. The DNA for the CDR3 is TGTGCCAGCAGCTTAACGAGGGACAGGTGGACTGAAGCTTTCTTT.

This clone showed up just once. This chain uses TRBV30 with TRBJ2-1, with 7 bases aligning to TRBD1. There are 15 residues in the CDR3. The ends lost 1 base at V and 2 bases at J; junction bases unmatched: 5. CDR1 and CDR2 from the germline V gene are GTSNPN and SVGIG (reference sequence). CDR3 DNA sequence: TGTGCCTGGAGTGGGGAAGGACAGGCCTACAATGAGCAGTTCTTC. Translated: CAWSGEGQAYNEQFF.

The V and J genes are TRBV5-4 and TRBJ2-2; tentative D call: TRBD1 (5 bases). There are 15 residues in the CDR3. V was shortened by 4 bases and J by 1 base, with 11 bases between the two germline ends. Germline V gene lookup returns CDR1 SGHNT and CDR2 YYREEE (reference sequence). The CDR3 DNA follows: TGTGCCAGCAGCAGTAGTGGACAGAACACCGGGGAGCTGTTTTTT. It is translated as CASSSSGQNTGELFF.

V is TRBV27 and J is TRBJ2-1, with TRBD1 matching over 11 bases. V lost 3 bases and J lost 7; bases outside the gene matches: 5. The CDR3 runs to 15 residues. Per germline, CDR1 MNHEY and CDR2 SMNVEV (reference sequence). CDR3 DNA sequence: TGTGCCAGCAGTTTGTGGGACAGGGGGTGGAATGAGCAGTTCTTC. It specifies CASSLWDRGWNEQFF.

The gene calls are TRBV19 and TRBJ2-1; D unresolved. The germline gives CDR1 LNHDA, CDR2 SQIVND (reference sequence). V dropped 6 bases and J dropped 5 bases, with 11 bases sitting between them. The CDR3 spans 13 residues. As DNA, the CDR3 is TGTGCCAGTAGCCGTGCGCGTGACAATGAGCAGTTCTTC. Amino acid sequence: CASSRARDNEQFF.

This chain links TRBV29-1 with TRBJ2-7, with TRBD2 matching over 9 bases. Germline V gene sequence: CDR1 SQVTM, CDR2 ANQGSEA. Trimming at V came to 7 bases and at J to 7 bases, leaving 8 bases not matched to a gene. There are 12 residues in the CDR3. CDR3 loop: CSGGRAEREQYF. The CDR3 DNA is TGCAGCGGCGGGAGGGCCGAGAGAGAGCAGTACTTC.

The chain links TRBV7-2 to TRBJ2-5; TRBD2 agrees at 9 bases. The germline V gene encodes CDR1 SGHTA and CDR2 FQGNSA. The V and J ends lost 4 bases and 6 bases, in that order; junction bases with no gene match: 9. The CDR3 spans 15 residues. The chain's CDR3 is CASSSSGGGGKTQYF. CDR3 bases: TGTGCCAGCAGCTCTTCTGGCGGGGGGGGGAAGACCCAGTACTTC.

The rearrangement uses TRBV5-1 and TRBJ1-1; 7 nucleotides line up with TRBD1. Germline V gene data show CDR1 as SGHRS and CDR2 as YFSETQ. The CDR3 contains 13 residues. J was trimmed by 8 bases and V by 4 bases; bases with no gene match: 8. CDR3 sequence (DNA): TGCGCCAGCAGCCCCCGACAGGGTACGGAAGCTTTCTTT. It codes for CASSPRQGTEAFF. Full variable domain (outside the CDR3, taken from reference TRBV5-1 and TRBJ1-1): KAGVTQTPRYLIKTRGQQVTLSCSPISGHRSVSWYQQTPGQGLQFLFEYFSETQRNKGNFPGRFSGRQFSNSRSEMNVSTLELGDSALYLCASSPRQGTEAFFGQGTRLTVV.

V is TRBV9 and J is TRBJ2-7; tentatively, D is TRBD1 (5 bases). V dropped 4 bases and J dropped 4 bases, with 21 bases sitting between them. Germline CDR1 is SGDLS and CDR2 is YYNGEE. This CDR3 has 16 residues. The CDR3 loop reads CASSPNKAGYSYEQYF. DNA of the CDR3: TGTGCCAGCAGCCCGAATAAAGCAGGGTATTCATACGAGCAGTACTTC.

The genes are TRBV15 and TRBJ2-1; a possible D gene is TRBD2 (6 bases). The CDR3 spans 16 residues. V lost 1 base to trimming and J lost 5 bases, with 15 bases between them. Germline CDR1 and CDR2: LNHNV and YYDKDF (reference sequence). CDR3 in amino acids: CATSRVVADPHNEQFF. CDR3 coding DNA: TGTGCCACCAGCAGAGTGGTAGCGGATCCGCACAATGAGCAGTTCTTC. Looking up the rest from reference TRBV15 and TRBJ2-1 gives the full variable domain: DAMVIQNPRYQVTQFGKPVTLSCSQTLNHNVMYWYQQKSSQAPKLLFHYYDKDFNNEADTPDNFQSRRPNTSFCFLDIRSPGLGDTAMYLCATSRVVADPHNEQFFGPGTRLTVL.

This chain connects TRBV5-4 to TRBJ1-3; 9 nucleotides align to TRBD1. This CDR3 spans 16 amino acids. The germline V gene encodes CDR1 SGHNT and CDR2 YYREEE (reference sequence). The J segment lost 0 bases and the V segment lost 4 bases, leaving 5 bases of the junction unmatched. CDR3 sequence (DNA): TGTGCCAGCAGCCGGGACAGGGACCCCTCTGGAAACACCATATATTTT. Protein: CASSRDRDPSGNTIYF. Using reference TRBV5-4 and TRBJ1-3 for the parts outside the CDR3, the full variable domain is ETGVTQSPTHLIKTRGQQVTLRCSSQSGHNTVSWYQQALGQGPQFIFQYYREEENGRGNFPPRFSGLQFPNYSSELNVNALELDDSALYLCASSRDRDPSGNTIYFGEGSWLTVV.

This chain joins TRBV18 and TRBJ2-2; D not certain. This CDR3 comprises 16 residues. Germline values: CDR1 KGHSH, CDR2 LQKENI. Trimming stripped 0 bases from V and 3 bases from J, with 11 bases between. The CDR3 region has the DNA TGTGCCAGCTCACCACCAAGTGAAGGAGACACCGGGGAGCTGTTTTTT. Amino acid sequence: CASSPPSEGDTGELFF.

There are a few counts of this clone. This chain joins TRBV10-1 and TRBJ2-5, with a weak D call TRBD1 (6 bases). The CDR3 is 13 residues long. Trimming removed 6 bases at V and 0 bases at J, with 8 bases between. Germline V gene data show CDR1 as WNHNN and CDR2 as SYGVQD (reference sequence). The CDR3 sequence is CASSRDNQETQYF. In nucleotides, the CDR3 is TGCGCCAGCAGCCGGGACAACCAAGAGACCCAGTACTTC.

The rearrangement links TRBV25-1 to TRBJ2-7, with D perhaps matching TRBD1 (6 bases). V lost 1 base, J lost 2 bases, and 12 bases lay in between. The germline V gene encodes CDR1 MGHDK and CDR2 SYGVNS. CDR3 length: 15 amino acids. The CDR3 spells CASSESGGQTYEQYF. DNA for the CDR3: TGTGCCAGCAGTGAATCGGGTGGACAGACCTACGAGCAGTACTTC.

V and J are TRBV5-4 and TRBJ2-1; 8 bases map to TRBD2. With V trimmed by 3 bases and J by 0 bases, 14 bases remained unmatched. Germline V gene sequence: CDR1 SGHNT, CDR2 YYREEE (reference sequence). This CDR3 has 19 residues. The CDR3 sequence is CASSSRQHIAGSSYNEQFF. CDR3 sequence (DNA): TGTGCCAGCAGCTCTCGACAGCATATAGCGGGGAGCTCCTACAATGAGCAGTTCTTC.

CDR3 nucleotide sequence: TGTGCCAGCAGTTTGGGACTAGCGGAGATAGGAAGTTCCTACAATGAGCAGTTCTTC. Translating it yields CASSLGLAEIGSSYNEQFF. The V gene is TRBV27, the J gene TRBJ2-1; 11 bases fit TRBD2. The CDR3 has 19 amino acids. The ends lost 3 bases at V and 1 base at J; junction bases unmatched: 11. Looked up from germline, CDR1 is MNHEY and CDR2 is SMNVEV (reference sequence).